Shown below are 20 T cell receptor beta chains from a single sample sequenced in a study of neurological immune-mediated disorders. Via MiXCR, TCRdb re-called the 5' RACE reads, giving one row per CDR3 protein. The sample lists roughly 100,000 distinct CDR3 sequences, under 14% seen once, with about 3.1% in the top ten. Noted time point: longitudinal time-point 3. The sequenced material came from PBMCs. The source of these receptors is a female donor with HTLV-1-associated myelopathy (HAM/TSP).

This clonotype was seen many times. The chain recombines TRBV20-1 with TRBJ2-1; D not certain. Germline CDR1 and CDR2: DFQATT and SNEGSKA (reference sequence). V was clipped by 3 bases and J by 0 bases, with 6 bases between them. This CDR3 is 13 amino acids long. The CDR3 nucleotides read TGCAGTGCTAGCGTAGGCTCCTACAATGAGCAGTTCTTC. Translated, it gives CSASVGSYNEQFF.

This clonotype has ten or more counts. The gene calls are TRBV5-1 and TRBJ2-7; D perhaps matches TRBD2 (6 bases). Germline V lookup: CDR1 SGHRS, CDR2 YFSETQ. The CDR3 has 15 residues. The V gene lost 0 bases and the J gene lost 6 bases, with 16 bases spanning the gap. The CDR3 DNA sequence: TGCGCCAGCAGCTTGGACCCTAGCGCGGGTAGCGAGCAGTACTTC. Translated, it gives CASSLDPSAGSEQYF.

There are a few counts of this clonotype. CDR3 coding DNA: TGCAGTGCTAGAGCAGGGACGGGCTCCTACGAGCAGTACTTC. Protein sequence: CSARAGTGSYEQYF. This chain joins TRBV20-1 and TRBJ2-7; D may be TRBD1 or TRBD2 (5 bases each). The germline V and J ends were trimmed by 1 base and 0 bases, with 10 bases remaining between them. This CDR3 is 14 amino acids long. Looked up from germline, CDR1 is DFQATT and CDR2 is SNEGSKA (reference sequence).

This clonotype was seen repeatedly, ten times or more. Compared with germline, one end of the junction differs, possibly owing to a read error. This chain uses TRBV15 with TRBJ2-5; 8 bases are shared with TRBD1. This CDR3 is built from 15 residues. Germline loops: CDR1 LNHNV, CDR2 YYDKDF (reference sequence). The CDR3 sequence is CATSRETGGRETQYF. The CDR3 DNA is TGTGCTACCAGCAGGGAAACAGGGGGACGAGAGACCCAGTACTTC.

This clonotype has at least ten counts. The rearrangement uses TRBV5-1 and TRBJ1-3; D gene ambiguous. The CDR3 covers 15 residues. The V gene lost 1 base and the J gene lost 1 base, with 9 bases spanning the gap. Per the germline V gene, CDR1 is SGHRS and CDR2 is YFSETQ. The CDR3 reads CASSLTVGSGNTIYF. DNA for the CDR3: TGCGCCAGCAGCTTGACGGTGGGGTCTGGAAACACCATATATTTT.

There are many counts of this clonotype. The rearrangement joins TRBV5-1 to TRBJ1-1; TRBD1 matches 8 bases. Germline loops: CDR1 SGHRS, CDR2 YFSETQ. The trim removed 4 bases at V and 2 bases at J, leaving 4 bases unmatched. This CDR3 comprises 14 residues. Here the CDR3 reads CASSPGQANTEAFF. The CDR3 bases are TGCGCCAGCAGCCCGGGACAGGCTAACACTGAAGCTTTCTTT. The entire variable domain, with the rest obtained from reference TRBV5-1 and TRBJ1-1, is as follows: KAGVTQTPRYLIKTRGQQVTLSCSPISGHRSVSWYQQTPGQGLQFLFEYFSETQRNKGNFPGRFSGRQFSNSRSEMNVSTLELGDSALYLCASSPGQANTEAFFGQGTRLTVV.

Concerning this clonotype itself: A much larger clone lies one base from this, so it may be a read error. The CDR3 DNA reads as TGCGCCAGCAGCATAGGACAGGGGGAAAATGGAGCTTTCTTT. It translates to CASSIGQGENGAFF. V usage is TRBV5-1 and J usage is TRBJ1-1; TRBD1 agrees at 10 bases. Germline V gives CDR1 SGHRS, CDR2 YFSETQ. With V trimmed by 4 bases and J by 10 bases, 10 bases remained unmatched. The CDR3 sequence is 14 residues long.

The chain links TRBV4-1 to TRBJ2-7, with TRBD2 matching 8 bases. The germline CDR1 and CDR2 sequences are MGHRA and YSYEKL. The CDR3 consists of 19 residues. V lost 2 bases to trimming and J lost 1 base; unmatched junction nucleotides: 16. The CDR3 protein is CASSQTVAGAGLASYEQYF. The CDR3 DNA is TGCGCCAGCAGCCAAACAGTTGCGGGTGCCGGACTAGCTTCCTACGAGCAGTACTTC.

This clonotype was seen ten or more times. The chain links TRBV10-3 to TRBJ2-1; D may be TRBD2 (5 bases). The V and J ends lost 7 bases and 5 bases respectively, with 12 bases between them. Germline V gives CDR1 ENHRY, CDR2 SYGVKD. This CDR3 region has 13 residues. The CDR3 nucleotides read TGTGCCATCACCCCGAGGGTCAACAATGAGCAGTTCTTC. Amino acids: CAITPRVNNEQFF.

This clonotype came up many times. J is TRBJ1-1 and V is TRBV5-1, with a possible D match to TRBD1 (6 bases). Germline V gene data show CDR1 as SGHRS and CDR2 as YFSETQ. This CDR3 is built from 15 residues. V was shortened by 3 bases and J by 1 base, with 13 bases between the two germline ends. The chain's CDR3 is CASSSDGQPNTEAFF. The CDR3 DNA is TGCGCCAGCAGCTCGGATGGACAGCCGAACACTGAAGCTTTCTTT.

This clonotype was counted many times. The chain recombines TRBV21-1 with TRBJ1-5. TRBV21-1 corresponds to a pseudogene. This CDR3 region has 14 residues. The DNA of the CDR3 is TGTGCCAGCAGCAAAAGTGGATGGAATCAGCCCCAGCATTTT. Encoded protein: CASSKSGWNQPQHF.

This clonotype was counted between two and nine times. The gene calls are TRBV7-2 and TRBJ1-6; the D gene is possibly TRBD1 (5 bases). The CDR3 loop spans 15 amino acids. With 2 bases removed from V and 5 bases from J, the gap between germline ends came to 10 bases. Germline CDR1 SGHTA, CDR2 FQGNSA. The DNA for the CDR3 is TGTGCCAGCAGCTTACGGGGCAGGGATAATTCACCCCTCCACTTT. Translating gives CASSLRGRDNSPLHF.

Ten or more counts support this clonotype. The chain is built from TRBV5-1 and TRBJ2-1, with D tentatively TRBD1 or TRBD2 (5 bases each). The CDR3 covers 15 residues. V was shortened by 0 bases and J by 4 bases, with 11 bases between the two germline ends. The germline gives CDR1 SGHRS, CDR2 YFSETQ. The CDR3 sequence is CASSLEGTVYNEQFF. In nucleotides, the CDR3 is TGCGCCAGCAGCTTGGAAGGGACGGTGTACAATGAGCAGTTCTTC. Using reference TRBV5-1 and TRBJ2-1 for the parts outside the CDR3, the full variable domain is KAGVTQTPRYLIKTRGQQVTLSCSPISGHRSVSWYQQTPGQGLQFLFEYFSETQRNKGNFPGRFSGRQFSNSRSEMNVSTLELGDSALYLCASSLEGTVYNEQFFGPGTRLTVL.

This clonotype appeared many times. The V and J genes are TRBV27 and TRBJ2-7; 10 nucleotides line up with TRBD1. Germline assignment: CDR1 MNHEY and CDR2 SMNVEV (reference sequence). V lost 5 bases to trimming and J lost 4 bases; unmatched junction nucleotides: 8. This CDR3 contains 15 residues. For the CDR3, the DNA is TGTGCCAGCAGTCTCAATCCGGGACAGGGGTACGAGCAGTACTTC. Protein product: CASSLNPGQGYEQYF.

Many counts were recorded for this clonotype. The chain uses TRBV24-1 and TRBJ2-2; perhaps TRBD1 as D (5 bases). Germline CDR1 and CDR2: KGHDR and SFDVKD. The CDR3 extends over 16 amino acids. Trimming pared 3 bases from V and 3 bases from J, leaving 13 bases between. DNA of the CDR3: TGTGCCACCAGTGATGCGATCCCAGGGTACACCGGGGAGCTGTTTTTT. It specifies CATSDAIPGYTGELFF.

This clonotype showed up many times. V usage is TRBV5-6 and J usage is TRBJ1-2; possibly TRBD1 for D (6 bases). Germline CDR1 SGHDT, CDR2 YYEEEE. CDR3 size: 15 residues. V was trimmed by 4 bases and J by 3 bases, leaving 16 bases between them. Written as DNA, the CDR3 is TGTGCCAGCAGCCTAGGACAGCACCGAGACTATGGCTACACCTTC. This sequence encodes CASSLGQHRDYGYTF.

This clonotype was seen ten or more times. The CDR3: CASNREGPDTQYF. DNA for the CDR3: TGTGCCAGCAACCGGGAGGGACCAGATACGCAGTATTTT. The rearrangement uses TRBV2 and TRBJ2-3, with TRBD2 matching 8 bases. The CDR3 is 13 residues long. The germline CDR1 and CDR2 sequences are SNHLY and FYNNEI. V lost 7 bases to trimming and J lost 4 bases; unmatched junction nucleotides: 4.

This clonotype came up many times. The gene calls are TRBV29-1 and TRBJ2-7, with D perhaps TRBD1 (5 bases). In germline, CDR1 is SQVTM, CDR2 ANQGSEA. Trimming took 3 bases from V and 5 from J, leaving 14 bases between them. The CDR3 has 13 residues. CDR3 nucleotides: TGCAGCGTTGACGGGCAGGGCGGTGACGAGCAGTACTTC. It encodes CSVDGQGGDEQYF.

In regard to this clonotype: A single base separates this from a much larger clone, so it may be a read error. CDR3 sequence reads: CSARDASSGGIEELFF. The CDR3, as DNA: TGCAGTGCTAGAGATGCGTCGTCAGGGGGGATCGAGGAGCTGTTTTTT. The chain recombines TRBV20-1 with TRBJ2-2; the D gene is possibly TRBD1 (7 bases). The V and J ends lost 0 bases and 10 bases respectively, with 21 bases between them. Germline V lookup: CDR1 DFQATT, CDR2 SNEGSKA (reference sequence). The CDR3 is 16 residues long.

Comments on this clonotype: A much larger clone differs by one base, so this may be a read error. This chain connects TRBV21-1 to TRBJ2-5. TRBV21-1 is assigned pseudogene status. The CDR3 extends over 15 amino acids. The CDR3 spells CVSRAPTRPQETQYF. In DNA, the CDR3 is TGTGTCAGCAGAGCTCCGACAAGGCCCCAAGAGACCCAGTACTTC.